Below, one TCR beta chain is given with its context. Generated by immunoSEQ multiplex PCR, the TCRdb table keeps only in-frame clones and is missing some. The profile shows nearly 200,000 clones, about nine tenths of them singletons. The data belong to a study of blood T cell repertoires in COVID-19. Study background: Collection of acute and convalescent COVID-19 samples took place in the United States, Italy and Spain. The analysed material was cDNA or gDNA that came from T cells, B-cell-depleted T cells, or PBMCs.

The length of the CDR3 is 14 residues. The germline CDR1 and CDR2 sequences are MNHEY and SVGEGT. Trimming cost V 5 bases and J 2 bases; bases outside gene matches: 5. The specimen sequenced was peripheral blood. This chain connects TRBV6-2 or TRBV6-3 to TRBJ1-1; 7 positions agree with TRBD1. The clonotype comes from a woman aged 70-85 years with acute or convalescent COVID-19. The CDR3 region has the DNA TGTGCCAGCAGTGGAGGGGGCCGAAACACTGAAGCTTTCTTT. Translation: CASSGGGRNTEAFF.